This section outlines one TCR beta chain sequence together with its context. These data are taken from a study of long-term antiretroviral therapy in people with HIV. With survey level as its setting, the immunoSEQ assay was v3.0. Profiled with immunoSEQ multiplex PCR; TCRdb holds only in-frame clones, not every one. The data show fewer than 35,000 clones, approximately 78% seen once. V was shortened by 1 base and J by 10 bases, with 14 bases between the two germline ends. The CDR3 contains 15 residues. Germline V CDR1 and CDR2: SGHTA, FQGNSA. This sequence was found in a man over 45 with HIV. The sequencing here drew on unsorted PBMCs, taken 2.9 years after starting antiretroviral therapy. This chain links TRBV7-2 with TRBJ1-6; D is unclear. For the CDR3, the DNA is TGTGCCAGCAGCTTAGACGGCGGTGGAGAATCACCCCTCCACTTT. It yields the protein CASSLDGGGESPLHF.